A selection of T cell receptor beta chains follows, all from one sample in a study of T cells in Graves' hyperthyroidism and ophthalmopathy. TCRdb passed the multiplex PCR reads through MiXCR, listing each CDR3 protein once. The table lists a few hundred thousand distinct CDR3 sequences, about 16% of them singletons, with 25% to 35% in the top ten. The source material was blood. The receptors here all came from a woman in her thirties with Graves' ophthalmopathy. Each CDR3 is given with its conserved first and last residue. The D gene is left open where the match is weak. Clone sizes are given selectively: once, few, many, or a class where the clone is expanded.

v_gene	j_gene	d_gene	abundance	CDR3nt	CDR3aa
TRBV30	TRBJ1-5	NA	few	TGTGCCTGGAGCTATGGGGCAGGCAATCAGCCCCAGCATTTT	CAWSYGAGNQPQHF
TRBV19	TRBJ1-5	TRBD1	few	TGTGCCAGTAGTGAGGGGGGGACAGCGAGGCGCAATCAGCCCCAGCATTTT	CASSEGGTARRNQPQHF
TRBV20-1	TRBJ2-3	NA	few	TGCAGTGCTAGAGGTCCCCAGGTTGCAGATACGCAGTATTTT	CSARGPQVADTQYF
TRBV30	TRBJ1-1	NA	many	TGTGCCTGGAGTGCGCAGGCGAACACTGAAGCTTTCTTT	CAWSAQANTEAFF
TRBV9	TRBJ2-7	NA	NA	TGTGCCAGCAGCTTACCCGGGACAAGCACCTACGAGCAGTACTTC	CASSLPGTSTYEQYF
TRBV5-1	TRBJ2-7	NA	NA	TGCGCCAGCAGCCAAGTCTCAGGGAGCACCTACGAGCAGTACTTC	CASSQVSGSTYEQYF
TRBV3-1	TRBJ1-1	NA	NA	TGTGCCAGCAGCCAAGGACAGCTCGCTAAAGCTTTCTTT	CASSQGQLAKAFF
TRBV5-6	TRBJ2-5	TRBD2	many	TGTGCCAGCAGCTTCGGACTAGCGGGCCTCCAAGAGACCCAGTACTTC	CASSFGLAGLQETQYF
TRBV28	TRBJ2-6	TRBD2	many	TGTGCCAGCAGTTTAGGGGGGGTTGGGGCCAACGTCCTGACTTTC	CASSLGGVGANVLTF
TRBV15	TRBJ2-1	NA	NA	TGTGCCACCAGCAGAGACGTTAGGGCAGGGGTCTACAATGAGCAGTTCTTC	CATSRDVRAGVYNEQFF
TRBV28	TRBJ2-1	NA	many	TGTGCCAGCAGTTTAATGGGGGGAGTTTACAATGAGCAGTTCTTC	CASSLMGGVYNEQFF
TRBV3-1	TRBJ1-2	NA	many	TGTGCCAGCAGCCTATCGGACGGATTCTATGGCTACACCTTC	CASSLSDGFYGYTF
TRBV7-2	TRBJ2-3	NA	many	TGTGCCAGCTTGTTAGCGGAGGGAGATACGCAGTATTTT	CASLLAEGDTQYF
TRBV6-1	TRBJ2-2	NA	NA	TGTGCCAGCAGAACGGGATCACACACCGGGGAGCTGTTTTTT	CASRTGSHTGELFF
TRBV12-3/TRBV12-4	TRBJ2-7	NA	NA	TGTGCCAGCAGTTTCTCGGGGATGGAGCAGTACTTC	CASSFSGMEQYF
TRBV28	TRBJ2-7	NA	NA	TGTGCCAGCAGTTTATTCGGGAGCTCCTACGAGCAGTACTTC	CASSLFGSSYEQYF
TRBV12-3/TRBV12-4	TRBJ2-1	TRBD1	many	TGTGCCAGCAGCCAACTCGGACAGGGGGCGTGGAATGAGCAGTTCTTC	CASSQLGQGAWNEQFF
TRBV28	TRBJ1-6	TRBD1	few	TGTGCCAGCAGTCCTGGCCCGGGACAGTATAATTCACCCCTCCACTTT	CASSPGPGQYNSPLHF
TRBV20-1	TRBJ2-7	TRBD1	many	TGCAGTGCTACCGGGGACAGCTACGAGCAGTACTTC	CSATGDSYEQYF
TRBV28	TRBJ2-4	NA	many	TGTGCCAGCAGTTGGAAGATTGCGGACATTCAGTACTTC	CASSWKIADIQYF
TRBV28	TRBJ2-5	NA	NA	TGTGCCAGCAGTTTCAGGTCGGGCAGGGTGGGGACCCAGTACTTC	CASSFRSGRVGTQYF
TRBV20-1	TRBJ2-1	NA	NA	TGCAGTGCTAGCTCAGGGCCCTTCTTAAATCTTGAGCAGTTCTTC	CSASSGPFLNLEQFF
TRBV7-2	TRBJ1-3	NA	NA	TGTGCCAGCAGCTTGGAATGGCGGACGGTTTACTCTGGAAACACCATATATTTT	CASSLEWRTVYSGNTIYF
TRBV10-1	TRBJ2-7	TRBD2	NA	TGCGCCAGCGGGCCGACTAGCGGGAGTAGTCGCGAGCAGTACTTC	CASGPTSGSSREQYF
TRBV12-3/TRBV12-4	TRBJ1-1	NA	many	TGTGCCAGCAGTTTTAAACAGAACACTGAAGCTTTCTTT	CASSFKQNTEAFF
TRBV4-1	TRBJ1-5	NA	many	TGCGCCAGCAGCCAAGAGGGACGGAATCAGCCCCAGCATTTT	CASSQEGRNQPQHF
TRBV30	TRBJ2-1	NA	many	TGTGCCAGCAACAGGGTTGGGGGTTACAATGAGCAGTTCTTC	CASNRVGGYNEQFF
TRBV15	TRBJ1-4	TRBD1	NA	TGTGCCACCAGCAGGGACAGGGGGCGGAATGAAAAACTGTTTTTT	CATSRDRGRNEKLFF
TRBV18	TRBJ1-5	NA	many	TGTGCCAGCTCACTTACTAAGGATCAGCCCCAGCATTTT	CASSLTKDQPQHF
TRBV30	TRBJ1-3	TRBD1	many	TGTGCCTGGAGTGTAACAGGGGGCAGAAACACCATATATTTT	CAWSVTGGRNTIYF
TRBV24-1	TRBJ2-1	NA	NA	TGTGCCACCAGGAACCGGGACTCCCAGTACCATGAGCAGTTCTTC	CATRNRDSQYHEQFF
TRBV5-1	TRBJ2-1	NA	once	TGCGCCAGCAGCTTTGACCCGGGACGGATTTACAATGAGCAGTTCTTC	CASSFDPGRIYNEQFF